The text below deals with one T cell receptor (beta chain). What it recognizes is unknown. Assay: immunoSEQ multiplex PCR; the TCRdb copy retains only in-frame clones and omits some. The repertoire has about 61,000 clones, approximately 85% of them found once; the top ten carry roughly 2.2%. Thawed PBMCs were FACS-sorted into unstimulated CD4+CD25+CD127- regulatory T cells, CD4+CD25- non-regulatory cells, CD4 and CD8 cells. This specimen belongs to a study of Tregs in tolerant kidney transplant recipients. Study conclusions and caveats: For some patients, primers changed over time, blocking nucleotide-level comparison.

Germline CDR1 is ENHRY and CDR2 is SYGVKD. This CDR3 is 16 amino acids long. J gave up 5 bases and V 4 bases, and 9 bases lay outside the gene matches. The genes are TRBV10-3 and TRBJ2-5; 11 bases match TRBD1. The sample was Tregs from blood, taken before the transplant. The TCR originated in a human donor who received a combined kidney and bone marrow transplant. CDR3 residues: CAISGRDRGFLETQYF. The CDR3 bases are TGTGCCATCAGTGGCCGGGACAGGGGGTTTTTGGAGACCCAGTACTTC.